The text below deals with one T cell receptor (beta chain). Its antigen is as yet unknown. This sample was taken from a study of monozygotic twins with inflammatory bowel disease. Study results and caveats: Healthy co-twins showed greater TCRbeta diversity (inverse Simpson) than IBD patients. Findings did not support one strong IBD-associated signal or clonotype. Twins with IBD had fewer clonotypes in common with others than healthy twins, particularly during disease activity.

TCRdb re-called the 5' RACE reads; every CDR3 protein appears as one record, without DNA. This sample's clone table lists approximately 400,000 distinct CDR3 sequences. Germline CDR1 ENHRY, CDR2 SYGVKD. This CDR3 comprises 15 residues. T cells were not sorted, and total RNA was isolated straight from whole blood. The sequencing input was blood. The TCR originated in a human donor with ulcerative colitis or Crohn's disease, or a healthy co-twin of an affected twin (not recorded which). V and J are TRBV10-3 and TRBJ1-5; TCRdb indicates TRBD1, and absent DNA this call remains unverified. CDR3: CAISARDGLNQPQHF.